Following are 26 T cell receptor beta chains from one sample sequenced in a study of cytomegalovirus exposure and HLA in healthy donors. Method: immunoSEQ multiplex PCR; TCRdb's copy keeps in-frame clones and lacks some. This sample has more than 85,000 clones, with roughly 86% found just once. Sample: PBMCs. These receptors all stem from a woman younger than 35 in good health and CMV-seronegative.

The chain is built from TRBV5-1 and TRBJ2-3, with 8 bases matching TRBD2. This CDR3 has 14 amino acids. J was trimmed by 1 base and V by 6 bases; bases with no gene match: 4. Germline V CDR1 and CDR2: SGHRS, YFSETQ. CDR3 protein: CASNAGGRTDTQYF. The CDR3 DNA sequence: TGCGCCAGCAACGCGGGGGGCCGCACAGATACGCAGTATTTT.

This clone was detected only once. The chain has TRBV2 and TRBJ1-1, with D maybe TRBD1 (6 bases). Trimming stripped 2 bases from V and 0 bases from J, with 7 bases between. This CDR3 contains 14 residues. In germline, CDR1 is SNHLY, CDR2 FYNNEI. The CDR3 DNA sequence: TGTGCCAGCAGTGAATGGGGGCTGAACACTGAAGCTTTCTTT. As protein: CASSEWGLNTEAFF.

The chain joins TRBV6-5 to TRBJ2-7; D unresolved. V was pared by 0 bases and J by 2 bases, with 11 bases between. The CDR3 sequence is 15 residues long. Germline V gene sequence: CDR1 MNHEY, CDR2 SVGAGI. The CDR3 nucleotides read TGTGCCAGCAGTTACTCCCTTAGTAGCCCCTACGAGCAGTACTTC. It yields the protein CASSYSLSSPYEQYF.

The rearrangement joins TRBV6-1 to TRBJ1-2, with 10 nucleotides matching TRBD1. Germline V gene data show CDR1 as MNHNS and CDR2 as SASEGT. The CDR3 contains 13 residues. With 5 bases clipped from V and 7 bases from J, the junction kept 4 bases outside the gene matches. CDR3 amino acids: CASSSGQGSGYTF. DNA of the CDR3: TGTGCCAGCAGTTCGGGACAGGGGAGTGGCTACACCTTC.

The chain joins TRBV19 to TRBJ2-1; 7 bases are a match to TRBD2. The germline V gene encodes CDR1 LNHDA and CDR2 SQIVND (reference sequence). The CDR3 loop spans 14 amino acids. The V gene end was trimmed by 5 bases and the J gene end by 9 bases; junction bases not matched to a gene: 10. The CDR3 DNA follows: TGTGCCAGTAGTCTGGGGGAGGGCCTTGGTGAGCAGTTCTTC. As protein: CASSLGEGLGEQFF.

The chain carries TRBV15 and TRBJ2-5, with 8 bases fitting TRBD2. Germline V lookup: CDR1 LNHNV, CDR2 YYDKDF (reference sequence). The CDR3 extends over 15 amino acids. The trim removed 6 bases at V and 1 base at J, leaving 7 bases unmatched. The CDR3 nucleotides read TGTGCCACCAGAAGTAGCGGGATGGGCCAAGAGACCCAGTACTTC. Its protein product is CATRSSGMGQETQYF.

The V call is TRBV29-1, the J call TRBJ2-5; 12 bases fit TRBD1. The V gene's germline CDR1 is SQVTM and CDR2 ANQGSEA. This CDR3 spans 16 amino acids. The J segment lost 2 bases and the V segment lost 6 bases, leaving 10 bases of the junction unmatched. The chain's CDR3 is CSVTGTGGAGQETQYF. The CDR3 DNA follows: TGCAGCGTCACCGGGACAGGGGGCGCGGGTCAAGAGACCCAGTACTTC.

The chain recombines TRBV5-1 with TRBJ2-3; perhaps TRBD1 as D (6 bases). This CDR3 region has 16 residues. Germline-derived CDR1 and CDR2 are SGHRS and YFSETQ. Trimming left V 7 bases short and J 1 base short, with 19 bases between. In DNA, the CDR3 is TGCGCCAGCCAACTTTACCAGGACAGAGGCACAGATACGCAGTATTTT. Amino acid sequence: CASQLYQDRGTDTQYF.

J is TRBJ2-7 and V is TRBV7-9; the match to TRBD1 covers 10 bases. The CDR3 extends over 13 amino acids. Germline V gives CDR1 SEHNR, CDR2 FQNEAQ (reference sequence). The trim removed 5 bases at V and 4 bases at J, leaving 2 bases unmatched. CDR3 sequence: CASSRTGGYEQYF. The CDR3 DNA is TGTGCCAGCAGCCGGACAGGGGGATACGAGCAGTACTTC. Complete variable domain (other parts from reference TRBV7-9 and TRBJ2-7): DTGVSQNPRHKITKRGQNVTFRCDPISEHNRLYWYRQTLGQGPEFLTYFQNEAQLEKSRLLSDRFSAERPKGSFSTLEIQRTEQGDSAMYLCASSRTGGYEQYFGPGTRLTVT.

The genes are TRBV7-2 and TRBJ2-7, with D perhaps matching TRBD1 (6 bases). V gave up 5 bases and J gave up 2 bases, with 13 bases separating them. Germline CDR1 SGHTA, CDR2 FQGNSA. The CDR3 consists of 14 residues. As DNA, the CDR3 is TGTGCCAGCAGCGAGAGCAGGGACACCTACGAGCAGTACTTC. Translated, it gives CASSESRDTYEQYF.

The chain is built from TRBV6-6 and TRBJ2-3, with 7 nucleotides matching TRBD1. Per the germline V gene, CDR1 is MNHNY and CDR2 is SVGAGI (reference sequence). The CDR3 length is 14 residues. The ends lost 8 bases at V and 3 bases at J; junction bases unmatched: 8. The CDR3 protein is CASGGQEITDTQYF. The DNA for the CDR3 is TGTGCCAGCGGAGGACAGGAGATAACAGATACGCAGTATTTT.

V usage is TRBV13 and J usage is TRBJ2-1; 9 bases are shared with TRBD2. The trim removed 3 bases at V and 8 bases at J, leaving 5 bases unmatched. Germline V lookup: CDR1 PRHDT, CDR2 FYEKMQ (reference sequence). The CDR3 has 14 residues. DNA of the CDR3: TGTGCCAGCAGCTTCCGACTAGCGGTCGATGAGCAGTTCTTC. Its translation: CASSFRLAVDEQFF. Full variable domain (outside the CDR3, taken from reference TRBV13 and TRBJ2-1): AAGVIQSPRHLIKEKRETATLKCYPIPRHDTVYWYQQGPGQDPQFLISFYEKMQSDKGSIPDRFSAQQFSDYHSELNMSSLELGDSALYFCASSFRLAVDEQFFGPGTRLTVL.

As for this clone: An end of the junction differs from the germline gene, which may be a read error. V gene TRBV19 combines with J gene TRBJ1-6; TRBD1 might be the D (5 bases). The CDR3 extends over 9 amino acids. The germline gives CDR1 LNHDA, CDR2 SQIVND (reference sequence). In nucleotides, the CDR3 is TGTGCCAGTTCCCTGGGGGGGGACTTT. This encodes CASSLGGDF.

V gene TRBV29-1 combines with J gene TRBJ2-1, with 7 bases identical to TRBD1. Germline V gene lookup returns CDR1 SQVTM and CDR2 ANQGSEA. Trimming took 7 bases from V and 5 from J; bases not matched to a gene: 11. The CDR3 runs 14 residues. This CDR3 reads CSADGTAPNNEQFF. CDR3 nucleotide sequence: TGCAGCGCTGATGGGACAGCTCCCAACAATGAGCAGTTCTTC.

The chain is built from TRBV9 and TRBJ1-1, with D maybe TRBD1 (5 bases). Trimming took 1 base from V and 6 from J, leaving 16 bases between them. Germline CDR1 and CDR2: SGDLS and YYNGEE. CDR3 length: 15 amino acids. CDR3 region: CASSVYQDGGSEAFF. CDR3 DNA sequence: TGTGCCAGCAGCGTATACCAGGACGGGGGGTCTGAAGCTTTCTTT.

This clone was observed a handful of times. The chain recombines TRBV7-9 with TRBJ2-7, with a tentative D call TRBD1 (5 bases). CDR3 length: 15 residues. Germline lookup yields CDR1 SEHNR and CDR2 FQNEAQ (reference sequence). V was shortened by 2 bases and J by 1 base, with 12 bases between the two germline ends. CDR3 sequence: CASSLIQGGSYEQYF. The CDR3 coding sequence is TGTGCCAGCAGCTTAATTCAGGGTGGGTCCTACGAGCAGTACTTC.

The gene calls are TRBV4-2 and TRBJ1-1, with D possibly TRBD1 on 6 matching bases. Germline loops: CDR1 LGHNA, CDR2 YNFKEQ. The germline V and J ends were trimmed by 1 base and 0 bases, with 12 bases remaining between them. This CDR3 region has 16 residues. The CDR3 DNA sequence: TGTGCCAGCAGCCAAGGTCAGGGGTCTATGAACACTGAAGCTTTCTTT. Translated: CASSQGQGSMNTEAFF.

The chain carries TRBV30 and TRBJ1-2; D ambiguous. Trimming shortened V by 1 base and J by 5 bases, and 8 bases separated the two germline ends. In germline, CDR1 is GTSNPN, CDR2 SVGIG (reference sequence). The CDR3 extends over 12 amino acids. CDR3 DNA: TGTGCCTGGAGTGCAACGGGTTATGGCTACACCTTC. Translating gives CAWSATGYGYTF.

The V and J genes are TRBV7-8 and TRBJ1-3, with D possibly being TRBD1 (5 bases). Germline V CDR1 and CDR2: SGHVS, FQNEAQ. CDR3 length: 15 amino acids. V was trimmed by 0 bases and J by 7 bases, leaving 13 bases between them. CDR3 DNA sequence: TGTGCCAGCAGCTTAGCATCTGGGGGGGGTAACACCATATATTTT. It yields the protein CASSLASGGGNTIYF.

V is TRBV27 and J is TRBJ2-1; 11 bases align to TRBD2. The V gene's germline CDR1 is MNHEY and CDR2 SMNVEV (reference sequence). Trimming at V came to 5 bases and at J to 2 bases, leaving 8 bases not matched to a gene. CDR3 length: 17 residues. The CDR3: CASSLRTSGSPYNEQFF. In DNA form, the CDR3 reads TGTGCCAGCAGTCTCAGAACTAGCGGGAGTCCCTACAATGAGCAGTTCTTC.

CDR3 region: CASSLQGFSTEAFF. CDR3 in DNA: TGTGCCAGTAGTCTACAGGGGTTTAGCACTGAAGCTTTCTTT. This chain joins TRBV19 and TRBJ1-1; TRBD1 matches 7 bases. Trimming at V came to 5 bases and at J to 4 bases, leaving 7 bases not matched to a gene. This CDR3 region has 14 residues. Germline loops: CDR1 LNHDA, CDR2 SQIVND (reference sequence).

The chain carries TRBV4-2 and TRBJ2-1, with TRBD1 identical over 8 bases. The germline V gene encodes CDR1 LGHNA and CDR2 YNFKEQ. Unmatched junction bases numbered 6, after V lost 4 bases and J lost 7 bases. The CDR3 consists of 14 residues. The chain's CDR3 is CASSPGDRLNEQFF. The CDR3 bases are TGTGCCAGCAGCCCCGGGGACAGGTTAAATGAGCAGTTCTTC.

The chain links TRBV27 to TRBJ2-7; 10 bases map to TRBD2. There are 18 residues in the CDR3. V dropped 3 bases and J dropped 2; count of bases not matched to a gene: 13. Germline-derived CDR1 and CDR2 are MNHEY and SMNVEV (reference sequence). CDR3 amino acids: CASSFQRIAGGPPYEQYF. The CDR3 DNA follows: TGTGCCAGCAGTTTCCAGCGGATAGCGGGGGGCCCCCCCTACGAGCAGTACTTC.

V is TRBV15 and J is TRBJ2-7; 12 nucleotides line up with TRBD2. The CDR3 has 16 residues. Germline-derived CDR1 and CDR2 are LNHNV and YYDKDF (reference sequence). V gave up 4 bases and J gave up 4 bases; unmatched junction bases: 8. The CDR3 bases are TGTGCCACCAGCACTCAGGTGGGGACTAGCGGGTACGAGCAGTACTTC. It specifies CATSTQVGTSGYEQYF.

The chain employs TRBV6-6 and TRBJ1-2; TRBD1 is a possible D gene (6 bases). The V and J ends lost 5 bases and 3 bases respectively, with 10 bases between them. The CDR3 contains 13 residues. CDR1 and CDR2 from the germline V gene are MNHNY and SVGAGI (reference sequence). Written as DNA, the CDR3 is TGTGCCAGCAGTCTGACAGGAGACTATGGCTACACCTTC. This encodes CASSLTGDYGYTF.

This chain links TRBV7-3 with TRBJ2-5; 11 bases fit TRBD2. CDR1 and CDR2 (germline): SGHTA, FQGTGA. V lost 2 bases to trimming and J lost 1 base; unmatched junction nucleotides: 0. The CDR3 runs to 15 residues. The CDR3 reads CASSLGTSGQETQYF. As DNA, the CDR3 is TGTGCCAGCAGCTTAGGGACTAGCGGCCAAGAGACCCAGTACTTC.